The TCR beta chain described here comes from a study of a mutant IDH1 vaccine in newly diagnosed glioma. Across the whole study: In some groups vaccination began 4-6 weeks post-radiotherapy; others received it with temozolomide. The sex distribution of treated patients was 62.5% male and about 38% female, with a mean age of 40.4 years.

Time point specified: week 5, during vaccination. Alongside topical imiquimod, each dose of vaccine comprised 300 ug of mutant IDH1 20-mer peptide. After removal of 8 bases from V and 6 bases from J, the junction contained 3 bases not matched to a gene. The CDR3 runs to 13 residues. Germline V gene data show CDR1 as MDHEN and CDR2 as SYDVKM. The table came from immunoSEQ multiplex PCR; TCRdb's copy has only in-frame clones and leaves some out. The sample lists 45,000 to 60,000 clones; roughly 78% were seen once. About this clone itself: Its antigen is currently unknown.

This receptor was obtained from a man aged 45-65 years with glioma. Material: PBMCs, obtained from a glioma patient whose treatment included an IDH1 peptide vaccine. This rearrangement joins TRBV28 to TRBJ1-5; 11 bases line up with TRBD1. The CDR3 region has the DNA TGTGCCAGCGGACAGGGGGCGGCTCAGCCCCAGCATTTT. It yields the protein CASGQGAAQPQHF.